These T cell receptor beta chains were read from a single sample in a study of chemoradiotherapy in HPV16-positive cancers. Sequenced by immunoSEQ multiplex PCR; TCRdb stores in-frame clones only, minus some. The sample has roughly 24,000 clones, around nine tenths seen once. This sample comprised blood, obtained from a patient who underwent chemoradiotherapy. The source is a human donor with HPV-associated anogenital cancer. CDR3s include the opening cysteine and the closing phenylalanine or tryptophan. A D gene is named only where the DNA matches it firmly. Expanded clones are given a class, and other clones once, few, many or no size at all.

TGTGCCAGCAGCGTTGGGACGGCCATCTACGAGCAGTACTTC	CASSVGTAIYEQYF	TRBV5-4	NA	NA	TRBJ2-7
TGCGCCAGCAGCGGCCAAAGGGGGACCTACAATGAGCAGTTCTTC	CASSGQRGTYNEQFF	TRBV4-3	NA	NA	TRBJ2-1
TGTGCCACCACCCTGACAGTGCTAAGCACAGATACGCAGTATTTT	CATTLTVLSTDTQYF	TRBV5-5	NA	NA	TRBJ2-3
TGTGCCAGCAAAGAGGAAGGGATGAACACCGGGGAGCTGTTTTTT	CASKEEGMNTGELFF	TRBV7-2	once	NA	TRBJ2-2
TGCAGCGTTGAAGGGCTAGCGGGGGGTGGCCAGTACTTC	CSVEGLAGGGQYF	TRBV29-1	NA	TRBD2	TRBJ2-5
TGTGCCAGCAGCTTAGATGAGGAAACAACGCAGTATTTT	CASSLDEETTQYF	TRBV7-2	NA	NA	TRBJ2-3
TGCGCCAGCAGCGTAGCGGGGGGGACAGATACGCAGTATTTT	CASSVAGGTDTQYF	TRBV5-1	NA	TRBD2	TRBJ2-3
TGTGCCAGCAGCTTGGTAGGGGCCTACGAGCAGTACTTC	CASSLVGAYEQYF	TRBV7-2	NA	NA	TRBJ2-7
TGTGCCAGCAGCTTAGGCGGTAGGGCAAGGAATGAGCAGTTCTTC	CASSLGGRARNEQFF	TRBV7-9	once	NA	TRBJ2-1
TGTGCCAGCAGCGTAGAGGCAGGGTCTGGGGACTCAGGGGAAAAACTGTTTTTT	CASSVEAGSGDSGEKLFF	TRBV9	NA	NA	TRBJ1-4
TGTGCCAGCAGCGTAGGCGGGAGTAGCAATCAGCCCCAGCATTTT	CASSVGGSSNQPQHF	TRBV9	NA	NA	TRBJ1-5
TGTGCCAGCAGTGCCCAGGCCACGAACACCGGGGAGCTGTTTTTT	CASSAQATNTGELFF	TRBV25-1	NA	NA	TRBJ2-2
TGTGCCAGCAGCCCCAGTGGGGTGAGTCAGCCCCAGCATTTT	CASSPSGVSQPQHF	TRBV11-2	NA	NA	TRBJ1-5
TGCGCCAGCAGTGAAGGGACTAGCGGGAAGGTGGGCACAGATACGCAGTATTTT	CASSEGTSGKVGTDTQYF	TRBV10-1	NA	TRBD2	TRBJ2-3
TGTGCCAGCAGTGCGTTCGTCGGGAAAATCACCTACGAGCAGTACTTC	CASSAFVGKITYEQYF	TRBV6-1	NA	NA	TRBJ2-7
TGTGCCAGCAGTTACGACAGGGGGCTTGACATTCAGTACTTC	CASSYDRGLDIQYF	TRBV6-5	NA	TRBD1	TRBJ2-4
TGCGCCAGCAGCAAGACTAGCTCCTACGAGCAGTACTTC	CASSKTSSYEQYF	TRBV5-1	NA	NA	TRBJ2-7
TGTGCCAGCAGGAAAATCCGGGACGGATCCTACGAGCAGTACTTC	CASRKIRDGSYEQYF	TRBV6-5	NA	NA	TRBJ2-7
TGTGCCAGCAGCTTAGGGGTCTCCTACGAGCAGTACTTC	CASSLGVSYEQYF	TRBV7-2	NA	NA	TRBJ2-7
TGTGCCAGCAGTTCCCGGGACAGGAGCACCTACGAGCAGTACTTC	CASSSRDRSTYEQYF	TRBV6-5	NA	TRBD1	TRBJ2-7
TGTGCCAGCAGTTACAGCGGTCCCTCCTACGAGCAGTACTTC	CASSYSGPSYEQYF	TRBV6-5	NA	NA	TRBJ2-7
TGTGCCAGCAGCTTACACAGGGTCGGCGGGGAGCTGTTTTTT	CASSLHRVGGELFF	TRBV11-3	NA	NA	TRBJ2-2